Shown below are 23 T cell receptor beta chains from a single sample sequenced in a study of T cell clones after liver transplantation. Sequencing was performed with immunoSEQ multiplex PCR; in TCRdb, only in-frame clones are kept and a portion is missing. This sample carries thousands of clones, 80% of them seen once, and the ten largest clones take about an eighth. Sequenced here: CD8+ T cells from blood, sampled just over 45 months after liver transplant. All receptors come from a human patient who received a liver transplant. A share of the T cells may be of graft donor origin.

This chain connects TRBV28 to TRBJ2-5; maybe TRBD1 (6 bases). The CDR3 contains 12 residues. V lost 8 bases to trimming and J lost 3 bases, with 10 bases between them. Looked up from germline, CDR1 is MDHEN and CDR2 is SYDVKM. CDR3 residues: CASWGPEETQYF. CDR3 DNA: TGTGCCAGCTGGGGGCCGGAAGAGACCCAGTACTTC.

This clone was recorded once. The chain combines TRBV29-1 with TRBJ2-7; D unresolved. The V gene lost 7 bases and the J gene lost 0 bases, with 7 bases spanning the gap. Germline V gene data show CDR1 as SQVTM and CDR2 as ANQGSEA. The CDR3 is made up of 11 amino acids. The CDR3 region is CSARVSYEQYF. The CDR3, as DNA: TGCAGCGCCCGGGTCTCCTACGAGCAGTACTTC.

This clone was detected only once. The rearrangement links TRBV27 to TRBJ2-7, with D uncertain. The CDR3 consists of 13 residues. Germline CDR1 MNHEY, CDR2 SMNVEV (reference sequence). V dropped 5 bases and J dropped 4 bases, with 12 bases sitting between them. CDR3 sequence: CASSPGTLYEQYF. The CDR3 DNA is TGTGCCAGCAGTCCGGGTACTTTATACGAGCAGTACTTC.

Regarding this clone: Other nucleotide sequences from this sample produce the same CDR3. The chain is built from TRBV7-9 and TRBJ2-1; TRBD2 matches at 11 bases. The CDR3 is 15 amino acids. With 8 bases clipped from V and 7 bases from J, the junction kept 10 bases outside the gene matches. Germline loops: CDR1 SEHNR, CDR2 FQNEAQ (reference sequence). CDR3 coding DNA: TGTGCCAGCTCTATCGTGGCTAGCGGGAGGAATGAGCAGTTCTTC. Residues: CASSIVASGRNEQFF.

This sequence joins TRBV14 and TRBJ2-7; no clear D. V was shortened by 4 bases and J by 2 bases, with 6 bases between the two germline ends. Germline CDR1 SGHDN, CDR2 FVKESK. This CDR3 comprises 12 residues. DNA for the CDR3: TGTGCCAGCAGCCTCGCCCCCTACGAGCAGTACTTC. Its protein product is CASSLAPYEQYF.

The chain joins TRBV14 to TRBJ2-2; D is unresolved. Germline CDR1 and CDR2: SGHDN and FVKESK. CDR3 length: 13 residues. Deletions cut 1 base from V and 2 bases from J, with 2 bases between. The chain's CDR3 is CASSQGNTGELFF. The DNA for the CDR3 is TGTGCCAGCAGCCAAGGAAACACCGGGGAGCTGTTTTTT.

The V call is TRBV5-1, the J call TRBJ1-5; the D gene is possibly TRBD1 (6 bases). V lost 5 bases and J lost 6, with 15 bases in between. This CDR3 spans 14 amino acids. Looked up from germline, CDR1 is SGHRS and CDR2 is YFSETQ. The DNA of the CDR3 is TGCGCCAGCAGGGAAACAGGGTCATCTCAGCCCCAGCATTTT. Protein product: CASRETGSSQPQHF.

Comment on this clone: At one boundary the junction diverges from the germline segment, which might be a read error. The V call is TRBV16, the J call TRBJ1-3, with D possibly TRBD1 on 6 matching bases. The V gene's germline CDR1 is KGHSY and CDR2 FQNENV. The CDR3 runs 16 residues. CDR3 protein: CVSSQLGGTSGNTIYF. As DNA, the CDR3 is TGTGTCAGCAGCCAATTAGGGGGGACATCTGGAAACACCATATATTTT. The full variable domain, its missing parts supplied by reference TRBV16 and TRBJ1-3, is GEEVAQTPKHLVRGEGQKAKLYCAPIKGHSYVFWYQQVLKNEFKFLISFQNENVFDETGMPKERFSAKCLPNSPCSLEIQATKLEDSAVYFCVSSQLGGTSGNTIYFGEGSWLTVV.

The chain joins TRBV10-1 to TRBJ1-3, with 7 bases fitting TRBD1. Trimming at V came to 3 bases and at J to 2 bases, leaving 4 bases not matched to a gene. Germline V lookup: CDR1 WNHNN, CDR2 SYGVQD (reference sequence). The CDR3 runs to 15 residues. The chain's CDR3 is CASSEGGEAGNTIYF. CDR3 DNA sequence: TGCGCCAGCAGTGAAGGGGGCGAGGCTGGAAACACCATATATTTT.

This sequence joins TRBV30 and TRBJ1-1; D gene uncertain. The CDR3 extends over 13 amino acids. Germline values: CDR1 GTSNPN, CDR2 SVGIG (reference sequence). V gave up 0 bases and J gave up 2 bases, with 7 bases separating them. CDR3 sequence reads: CAWSVARNTEAFF. The CDR3 coding sequence is TGTGCCTGGAGTGTCGCCAGAAACACTGAAGCTTTCTTT. Full variable domain (outside the CDR3, taken from reference TRBV30 and TRBJ1-1): SQTIHQWPATLVQPVGSPLSLECTVEGTSNPNLYWYRQAAGRGLQLLFYSVGIGQISSEVPQNLSASRPQDRQFILSSKKLLLSDSGFYLCAWSVARNTEAFFGQGTRLTVV.

The V call is TRBV19, the J call TRBJ1-2; possible D gene TRBD1, 5 bases. The V gene's germline CDR1 is LNHDA and CDR2 SQIVND (reference sequence). Trimming cost V 11 bases and J 4 bases, with 17 bases left between them. The CDR3 covers 13 residues. Here the CDR3 DNA reads TGTGCCTCAGGCCCCCAGGGTACCTATGGCTACACCTTC. This gives the protein CASGPQGTYGYTF. Full variable domain (remainder filled in from reference TRBV19 and TRBJ1-2): DGGITQSPKYLFRKEGQNVTLSCEQNLNHDAMYWYRQDPGQGLRLIYYSQIVNDFQKGDIAEGYSVSREKKESFPLTVTSAQKNPTAFYLCASGPQGTYGYTFGSGTRLTVV.

The chain uses TRBV5-6 and TRBJ2-3, with no clear D. V was trimmed by 1 base and J by 5 bases, leaving 14 bases between them. Germline CDR1 reads SGHDT; CDR2 reads YYEEEE. The length of the CDR3 is 15 residues. The CDR3 coding sequence is TGTGCCAGCAGCTTGATCCAAACAGAGATAGATACGCAGTATTTT. Protein sequence: CASSLIQTEIDTQYF.

This clone has only one observation. The chain has TRBV7-2 and TRBJ2-5; TRBD2 is a possible D gene (5 bases). Germline assignment: CDR1 SGHTA and CDR2 FQGNSA. This CDR3 region has 16 residues. V was pared by 4 bases and J by 0 bases, with 15 bases between. The CDR3 region is CASSSSRVAYQETQYF. The DNA of the CDR3 is TGTGCCAGCAGCTCTAGCCGGGTAGCGTACCAAGAGACCCAGTACTTC.

The CDR3 spells CASSWTSGQTYEQYF. The CDR3 nucleotides read TGTGCCAGCAGTTGGACTAGCGGGCAAACCTACGAGCAGTACTTC. The chain has TRBV27 and TRBJ2-7; 11 nucleotides agree with TRBD2. After removal of 4 bases from V and 2 bases from J, the junction contained 4 bases not matched to a gene. The CDR3 is 15 amino acids. CDR1 is MNHEY and CDR2 is SMNVEV in the germline V gene (reference sequence).

This chain uses TRBV29-1 with TRBJ2-5; the D gene is possibly TRBD2 (6 bases). Looked up from germline, CDR1 is SQVTM and CDR2 is ANQGSEA. The length of the CDR3 is 17 residues. The V end was cut by 5 bases, the J end by 1 base, with 23 bases between. Here the CDR3 reads CSVYSDSGESRQETQYF. As DNA, the CDR3 is TGCAGCGTTTATTCGGACTCGGGGGAATCGCGCCAAGAGACCCAGTACTTC. Looking up the rest from reference TRBV29-1 and TRBJ2-5 gives the full variable domain: SAVISQKPSRDICQRGTSLTIQCQVDSQVTMMFWYRQQPGQSLTLIATANQGSEATYESGFVIDKFPISRPNLTFSTLTVSNMSPEDSSIYLCSVYSDSGESRQETQYFGPGTRLLVL.

This chain joins TRBV15 and TRBJ1-1, with a weak D call TRBD1 (6 bases). This CDR3 is built from 13 residues. The ends were cut back, 4 bases at V and 5 bases at J, with 11 bases in the middle. Germline assignment: CDR1 LNHNV and CDR2 YYDKDF (reference sequence). CDR3 sequence reads: CATSTMTGTEAFF. CDR3 in DNA: TGTGCCACCAGCACCATGACAGGTACTGAAGCTTTCTTT.

This sequence joins TRBV6-1 and TRBJ2-1; the D is unclear. V dropped 5 bases and J dropped 5 bases, with 10 bases sitting between them. The CDR3 has 13 amino acids. Germline V gene sequence: CDR1 MNHNS, CDR2 SASEGT. The CDR3 sequence: CASSLWPNNEQFF. CDR3 DNA: TGTGCCAGCAGTTTGTGGCCTAACAATGAGCAGTTCTTC.

The chain recombines TRBV7-9 with TRBJ1-2; D gene unclear. The CDR3 is 11 amino acids. Germline V CDR1 and CDR2: SEHNR, FQNEAQ (reference sequence). Trimming removed 4 bases at V and 8 bases at J, with 8 bases between. CDR3 DNA: TGTGCCAGCAGCTCCGGGCCGGGCTACACCTTC. Amino acids: CASSSGPGYTF.

This chain links TRBV15 with TRBJ1-1; D unresolved. The CDR3 runs to 12 residues. Per germline, CDR1 LNHNV and CDR2 YYDKDF (reference sequence). Trimming removed 0 bases at V and 8 bases at J, with 7 bases between. The chain's CDR3 is CATSRDLAEAFF. As DNA, the CDR3 is TGTGCCACCAGCAGAGATTTGGCAGAAGCTTTCTTT.

The genes are TRBV29-1 and TRBJ2-7; perhaps TRBD2 as D (6 bases). CDR3 length equals 10 residues. Germline-derived CDR1 and CDR2 are SQVTM and ANQGSEA. Between the trimmed V and J ends, which lost 7 bases and 5 bases, there was a span of 9 bases. The CDR3: CSARGNEQYF. CDR3 nucleotide sequence: TGCAGCGCCCGGGGGAACGAGCAGTACTTC.

The rearrangement joins TRBV19 to TRBJ2-7; D might be TRBD2 (5 bases). V lost 2 bases and J lost 4, with 12 bases in between. CDR1 and CDR2 from the germline V gene are LNHDA and SQIVND (reference sequence). This CDR3 is 14 amino acids long. In DNA, the CDR3 is TGTGCCAGTAGTATAAAGAGCGGACCTTACGAGCAGTACTTC. It specifies CASSIKSGPYEQYF.

This chain connects TRBV7-9 to TRBJ2-1; TRBD2 matches at 8 bases. The V gene end was trimmed by 3 bases and the J gene end by 6 bases; junction bases not matched to a gene: 10. Germline V gene sequence: CDR1 SEHNR, CDR2 FQNEAQ (reference sequence). There are 16 residues in the CDR3. CDR3 loop: CASSLPGGGTRNEQFF. CDR3 in DNA: TGTGCCAGCAGCTTGCCCGGGGGGGGGACACGCAATGAGCAGTTCTTC.

The chain couples TRBV10-3 to TRBJ2-3; 12 positions agree with TRBD1. The V gene end was trimmed by 7 bases and the J gene end by 5 bases; junction bases not matched to a gene: 7. The CDR3 length is 15 residues. Germline V gives CDR1 ENHRY, CDR2 SYGVKD. The CDR3 nucleotides are TGTGCCATCATGGTAGGGACAGGGGGCGAAGATACGCAGTATTTT. Its protein is CAIMVGTGGEDTQYF.